The 9 T cell receptor beta chains presented below share a single source sample, sequenced in a study of T cells expressing NK-cell markers. Using the 5' RACE reads, TCRdb records one entry per CDR3 protein without DNA. This table lists some 440,000 distinct CDR3 sequences. The sample taken for sequencing was blood T cells: a sorted CD56 or NKG2C T cell subset, CD4+ or CD8+ T cells, or bulk PBMC T cells (not recorded which). These receptors all come from a woman in her 50s in good health.

V is TRBV6-2 or TRBV6-3 and J is TRBJ2-1; TCRdb picks TRBD2, but there is no DNA to check that call. The CDR3 has 16 amino acids. Germline V gene data show CDR1 as MNHEY and CDR2 as SVGEGT. CDR3: CASSYSNFGSGHEQFF.

This chain uses TRBV29-1 with TRBJ2-3; TCRdb calls TRBD2, which cannot be checked without DNA. The CDR3 totals 16 residues. The germline CDR1 and CDR2 sequences are SQVTM and ANQGSEA. The CDR3 loop is CSVDRKREGSTDTQYF.

V and J are TRBV12-3 or TRBV12-4 and TRBJ2-1; the TCRdb D gene call, TRBD2, has no DNA to confirm it. This CDR3 has 15 amino acids. The CDR3 loop is CASSLDLTHRNEQFF.

The gene calls are TRBV12-3 or TRBV12-4 and TRBJ1-4. The CDR3 has 13 residues. This chain's CDR3 is CACNQGVGEKLFF.

The V and J genes are TRBV6-6 and TRBJ1-1. The germline gives CDR1 MNHNY, CDR2 SVGAGI (reference sequence). This CDR3 is built from 14 residues. The CDR3 sequence is CASSHRAMNTEAFF.

The chain is built from TRBV9 and TRBJ2-3; TCRdb returns TRBD1, unconfirmable since there is no DNA. Germline-derived CDR1 and CDR2 are SGDLS and YYNGEE. The CDR3 runs to 15 residues. This chain's CDR3 is CASSVASQGADTQYF.

This sequence joins TRBV20-1 and TRBJ1-6; TCRdb's D call, TRBD1, is unchecked because there is no DNA. The length of the CDR3 is 12 residues. Germline V CDR1 and CDR2: DFQATT, SNEGSKA (reference sequence). This CDR3 is CSPEQHNSPLHF.

The chain joins TRBV6-5 to TRBJ1-2. The CDR3 extends over 11 amino acids. CDR1 and CDR2 (germline): MNHEY, SVGAGI. CDR3 region: CASWRNYGYTF.

The chain employs TRBV20-1 and TRBJ2-7; TCRdb returns TRBD1, unconfirmable since there is no DNA. The CDR3 loop spans 12 amino acids. From germline, CDR1 is DFQATT and CDR2 SNEGSKA (reference sequence). The CDR3 sequence: CSANPLGDEQYF.